There are many counts of the clone carrying this T cell receptor (beta chain). After removal of 1 base from V and 4 bases from J, the junction contained 8 bases not matched to a gene. Germline values: CDR1 SGHDT, CDR2 YYEEEE. This CDR3 contains 16 residues. The sample comes from a study of blood T cell repertoires in COVID-19. Overall study context: Acute and convalescent COVID-19 samples came from the United States, Italy and Spain.

TCRdb's table, derived via immunoSEQ multiplex PCR, lists solely in-frame clones and lacks some. Among 110,000 to 150,000 clones, 80% were seen once, and the ten largest hold approximately 3.5%. The origin of this receptor is a man in his 70s who had recovered from COVID-19. The chain couples TRBV5-6 to TRBJ1-3; TRBD1 agrees at 7 bases. Sequenced input: peripheral blood. CDR3 sequence (DNA): TGTGCCAGCAGCTTGTTGGGCCAGGGGGAAGGAAACACCATATATTTT. Translating it yields CASSLLGQGEGNTIYF.